This TCR beta chain was found in a study of metastatic and nonmetastatic thyroid tumors. Study in general: From malignant and benign thyroid patients, repertoires in blood and in tumor or nodule tissue were compared. Points from the study as a whole: TCR beta diversity was reportedly significantly higher in malignant thyroid tumors than benign nodules, in blood and tumor.

TCRdb re-clonotyped the PCR reads through MiXCR. Seen here are fewer than 35,000 clones, around 30% observed once, and the top ten hold about 32%. This clone was counted many times. Its matching antigen is unknown. CDR1 and CDR2 (germline): DFQATT, SNEGSKA (reference sequence). This CDR3 comprises 12 residues. Every patient was untreated before thyroid surgery. The sequence was obtained from a female donor with papillary thyroid cancer or a benign thyroid nodule (not recorded which). Some clones in this sample may be carry-over from other donors' samples. J is TRBJ2-1 and V is TRBV20-1; no clear D gene. The sequencing input was blood. The CDR3 sequence: CTPADAYNEQFF. The CDR3 nucleotides are TGCACCCCCGCGGACGCCTACAATGAGCAGTTCTTC.